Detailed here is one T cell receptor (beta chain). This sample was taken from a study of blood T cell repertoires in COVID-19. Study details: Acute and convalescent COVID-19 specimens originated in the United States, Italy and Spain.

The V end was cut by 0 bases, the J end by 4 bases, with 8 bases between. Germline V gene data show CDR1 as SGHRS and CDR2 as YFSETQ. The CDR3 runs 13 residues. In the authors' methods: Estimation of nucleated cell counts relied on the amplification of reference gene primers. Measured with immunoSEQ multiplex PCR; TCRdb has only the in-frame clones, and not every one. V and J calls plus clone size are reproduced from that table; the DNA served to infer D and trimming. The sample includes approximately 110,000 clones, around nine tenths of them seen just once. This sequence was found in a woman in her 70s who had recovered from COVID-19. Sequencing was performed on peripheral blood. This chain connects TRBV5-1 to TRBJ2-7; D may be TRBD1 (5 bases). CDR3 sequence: CASSLVQGYEQYF. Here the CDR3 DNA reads TGCGCCAGCAGCTTGGTCCAGGGTTACGAGCAGTACTTC.